The 21 T cell receptor beta chains below come from one sample, sequenced in a study of regulatory T cells. Study-level points and caveats: In CD3G-deficient patients, conventional CD4+ T cells were enriched for hydrophobic CDR3 residues at positions 6 and 7.

The PCR used 52 TRBV and 13 TRBJ primers. Sequenced by immunoSEQ multiplex PCR; TCRdb stores in-frame clones only, minus some. The sample has around 30,000 clones, over 90% seen once. These receptors' antigens are unknown. Sequencing input: conventional CD4+ T cells sorted from blood. The origin of the receptors is a child aged 2 to 15 with CD3G deficiency.

This chain links TRBV7-8 with TRBJ2-7; D possibly corresponds to TRBD1 (6 bases). The V gene's germline CDR1 is SGHVS and CDR2 FQNEAQ. Trimming cost V 5 bases and J 9 bases, with 20 bases left between them. The CDR3 loop spans 14 amino acids. The CDR3: CASSVSDSLGGQYF. Here the CDR3 DNA reads TGTGCCAGCAGCGTTTCGGACAGCCTTGGAGGGCAGTACTTC.

The chain combines TRBV7-9 with TRBJ2-3; D gene ambiguous. Trimming removed 1 base from V and 2 bases from J, with 7 bases in between. CDR1 and CDR2 from the germline V gene are SEHNR and FQNEAQ (reference sequence). The CDR3 consists of 14 residues. Written as DNA, the CDR3 is TGTGCCAGCAGCTTAGACACCTTCACAGATACGCAGTATTTT. It encodes CASSLDTFTDTQYF.

The chain couples TRBV19 to TRBJ1-5, with a possible D match to TRBD1 (6 bases). The ends were cut back, 3 bases at V and 2 bases at J, with 11 bases in the middle. The CDR3 is 15 residues long. The germline V gene encodes CDR1 LNHDA and CDR2 SQIVND (reference sequence). The CDR3, as DNA: TGTGCCAGTAGTATTCGAGGGGGTGGCAATCAGCCCCAGCATTTT. As protein: CASSIRGGGNQPQHF.

J is TRBJ1-3 and V is TRBV7-9, with D maybe TRBD1 (5 bases). The germline CDR1 and CDR2 sequences are SEHNR and FQNEAQ (reference sequence). Trimming removed 1 base from V and 5 bases from J, with 12 bases in between. The CDR3 is 15 residues long. This CDR3 is CASSLEGLSRNTIYF. The CDR3 DNA is TGTGCCAGCAGCTTAGAGGGACTAAGCCGAAACACCATATATTTT.

The V gene is TRBV5-1, the J gene TRBJ2-1; 12 nucleotides line up with TRBD2. V lost 4 bases to trimming and J lost 7 bases; unmatched junction nucleotides: 12. CDR3 length: 17 amino acids. Germline V gene sequence: CDR1 SGHRS, CDR2 YFSETQ. CDR3 nucleotide sequence: TGCGCCAGCAGCCCTCAACTAGCGGGAGGCTACCCTAATGAGCAGTTCTTC. Its translation is CASSPQLAGGYPNEQFF.

V and J are TRBV28 and TRBJ2-2; TRBD1 aligns across 11 bases. The germline V gene has CDR1 MDHEN and CDR2 SYDVKM. The CDR3 has 14 amino acids. J lost 4 bases, V lost 8 bases, and 3 bases had no gene match. The CDR3 nucleotides are TGTGCCAGCCTAGGGACAGGGGGCACCGGGGAGCTGTTTTTT. Its protein is CASLGTGGTGELFF.

The count of this clone is one. The genes are TRBV28 and TRBJ1-2; D perhaps matches TRBD1 (6 bases). The germline V and J ends were trimmed by 7 bases and 0 bases, with 18 bases remaining between them. Per germline, CDR1 MDHEN and CDR2 SYDVKM. The CDR3 is made up of 16 amino acids. The CDR3 reads CASTNSGTYTNYGYTF. The CDR3 region has the DNA TGTGCCAGCACAAATTCCGGGACATATACTAACTATGGCTACACCTTC.

V usage is TRBV6-1 and J usage is TRBJ2-7; D tentatively fits TRBD1 or TRBD2 (5 bases each). The CDR3 is 15 residues long. Germline lookup yields CDR1 MNHNS and CDR2 SASEGT. V was cut by 6 bases and J by 7 bases, with 22 bases left in between. CDR3 sequence (DNA): TGTGCCAGCAGAGTCTTTCAGGGTTGGTCGGGGGAGCAGTACTTC. This codes for CASRVFQGWSGEQYF.

This clone was recorded only once. This sequence joins TRBV28 and TRBJ2-1; TRBD1 is a possible D gene (6 bases). Per germline, CDR1 MDHEN and CDR2 SYDVKM. Trimming left V 3 bases short and J 2 bases short, with 11 bases between. This CDR3 region has 15 residues. CDR3 bases: TGTGCCAGCAGTTTCTTGGGGACACCCTACAATGAGCAGTTCTTC. This codes for CASSFLGTPYNEQFF. Complete variable domain (other parts from reference TRBV28 and TRBJ2-1): DVKVTQSSRYLVKRTGEKVFLECVQDMDHENMFWYRQDPGLGLRLIYFSYDVKMKEKGDIPEGYSVSREKKERFSLILESASTNQTSMYLCASSFLGTPYNEQFFGPGTRLTVL.

This clone was picked up one time. V gene TRBV28 combines with J gene TRBJ1-5; 7 bases are a match to TRBD1. Germline-derived CDR1 and CDR2 are MDHEN and SYDVKM. CDR3 size: 12 residues. V trimming: 10 bases; J trimming: 4 bases; junction bases outside the gene matches: 4. The CDR3 region has the DNA TGTGCCACGAAGACAGGGAATCAGCCCCAGCATTTT. Translating gives CATKTGNQPQHF.

The rearrangement joins TRBV6-1 to TRBJ1-2; 10 positions agree with TRBD1. Looked up from germline, CDR1 is MNHNS and CDR2 is SASEGT. The CDR3 consists of 14 residues. J lost 5 bases, V lost 6 bases, and 6 bases had no gene match. CDR3 bases: TGTGCCAGCAGCCCCGGGGACAGGGGATATGGCTACACCTTC. Its protein is CASSPGDRGYGYTF.

This sequence joins TRBV5-1 and TRBJ2-6; D tentatively reads TRBD1 or TRBD2 (5 bases each). The germline V gene has CDR1 SGHRS and CDR2 YFSETQ. The ends were cut back, 5 bases at V and 0 bases at J, with 12 bases in the middle. The CDR3 runs 16 residues. For the CDR3, the DNA is TGCGCCAGCAGTCCCGGGGCAGACTCTGGGGCCAACGTCCTGACTTTC. Amino acid sequence: CASSPGADSGANVLTF.

This clone was picked up one time. This chain joins TRBV5-1 and TRBJ1-1; D not certain. Germline CDR1 SGHRS, CDR2 YFSETQ. V was pared by 0 bases and J by 7 bases, with 13 bases between. The CDR3 runs to 14 residues. For the CDR3, the DNA is TGCGCCAGCAGCTTGGGGTCCGCTAGAGGTGAAGCTTTCTTT. This gives the protein CASSLGSARGEAFF.

This rearrangement joins TRBV4-1 to TRBJ2-2; possibly TRBD2 for D (5 bases). Germline V CDR1 and CDR2: MGHRA, YSYEKL. The CDR3 length is 18 residues. V was shortened by 3 bases and J by 3 bases, with 20 bases between the two germline ends. The CDR3 sequence is CASSQDQTTNLYTGELFF. CDR3 coding DNA: TGCGCCAGCAGCCAGGATCAGACTACGAATCTTTACACCGGGGAGCTGTTTTTT.

V usage is TRBV7-8 and J usage is TRBJ2-1, with D perhaps TRBD2 (6 bases). V shed 5 bases and J shed 3 bases, with 14 bases lying between them. The CDR3 runs 15 residues. Germline lookup yields CDR1 SGHVS and CDR2 FQNEAQ. CDR3 residues: CASSPSTGGYNEQFF. The CDR3 region has the DNA TGTGCCAGCAGCCCGTCAACCGGGGGCTACAATGAGCAGTTCTTC.

V is TRBV28 and J is TRBJ2-2, with D perhaps matching TRBD2 (7 bases). Germline values: CDR1 MDHEN, CDR2 SYDVKM. This CDR3 region has 16 residues. V lost 5 bases, J lost 0 bases, and 13 bases lay in between. CDR3 amino acids: CASSRGGMTNTGELFF. The DNA of the CDR3 is TGTGCCAGCAGTAGGGGGGGTATGACGAACACCGGGGAGCTGTTTTTT.

The rearrangement uses TRBV27 and TRBJ1-5; 7 positions agree with TRBD1. The CDR3 has 13 residues. V shed 5 bases and J 5 bases; nucleotides not matched to a gene: 3. CDR1 and CDR2 (germline): MNHEY, SMNVEV (reference sequence). The CDR3, as DNA: TGTGCCAGCAGTCCCGACAGGGATCAGCCCCAGCATTTT. Protein sequence: CASSPDRDQPQHF.

DNA for the CDR3: TGCGCCAGCAGCCCTGGGACAGGGATGGTCAGACATACGCAGTATTTT. Its protein is CASSPGTGMVRHTQYF. The genes are TRBV5-1 and TRBJ2-3, with 9 bases matching TRBD1. Per germline, CDR1 SGHRS and CDR2 YFSETQ. V gave up 4 bases and J gave up 7 bases; unmatched junction bases: 13. This CDR3 has 16 amino acids.

The J gene is TRBJ2-7, the V gene TRBV28; 7 nucleotides line up with TRBD2. CDR3 size: 15 residues. V lost 2 bases, J lost 6 bases, and 10 bases stayed unmatched. In germline, CDR1 is MDHEN, CDR2 SYDVKM. CDR3 nucleotide sequence: TGTGCCAGCAGTTTAGCAGGGCAGGGAGGGCTCGAGCAGTACTTC. Encoded protein: CASSLAGQGGLEQYF.

The chain links TRBV28 to TRBJ1-4; TRBD1 matches at 10 bases. This CDR3 spans 15 amino acids. Germline CDR1 and CDR2: MDHEN and SYDVKM. The junction had 6 bases not matched to a gene; V was cut back by 2 bases and J by 9 bases. CDR3 residues: CASSLHGTGVQKLFF. DNA of the CDR3: TGTGCCAGCAGTTTACATGGGACAGGGGTTCAAAAACTGTTTTTT.

Details on this clone: The same CDR3 is also encoded by other DNA sequences in this sample. This chain connects TRBV28 to TRBJ2-1; maybe TRBD2 (6 bases). Trimming took off 2 bases at V and 10 bases at J, with 6 bases between the two ends. This CDR3 region has 11 residues. CDR1 is MDHEN, CDR2 SYDVKM, per germline. This chain's CDR3 is CASSLAGEQFF. The DNA for the CDR3 is TGTGCCAGCAGTTTAGCGGGGGAGCAGTTCTTC.